What follows describes a single T cell receptor beta chain. The antigen remains unidentified. The record originates from a study of a mutant IDH1 vaccine in newly diagnosed glioma. Method: immunoSEQ multiplex PCR; TCRdb's copy keeps in-frame clones and lacks some. The table shows approximately 21,000 clones, with 80% to 85% occurring only once. Time point here: week 47, end of study. Vaccinated patients received 300 ug of mutant IDH1 20-mer peptide per dose, with topical imiquimod. Source: PBMCs, taken from a glioma patient whose treatment included an IDH1 peptide vaccine. This TCR came from a man aged 40-50 years with glioma.

Written as DNA, the CDR3 is TGTGCCAGCAGCCCCAGCGGGAGGGCGAATGAGCAGTTCTTC. Protein product: CASSPSGRANEQFF. The chain links TRBV7-2 to TRBJ2-1; 10 positions match TRBD2. From germline, CDR1 is SGHTA and CDR2 FQGNSA. The CDR3 covers 14 residues. With V trimmed by 5 bases and J by 7 bases, 5 bases remained unmatched.